The T cell receptor beta chain described here comes from a study of T cells in Graves' hyperthyroidism and ophthalmopathy. There were TCR beta CDR3 regions amplified from RNA transcripts. HTBI primers were used for first-round RT-PCR of the TCR CDR3. One entry per CDR3 protein, called by TCRdb with MiXCR from the multiplex PCR reads. The table lists 300,000 to 450,000 distinct CDR3 sequences, approximately 18% of them singletons. This clonotype was recorded at least ten times. CDR1 and CDR2 from the germline V gene are SGHRS and YFSETQ. Between the trimmed V and J ends, which lost 0 bases and 8 bases, there was a span of 5 bases. The CDR3 sequence is 11 residues long.

This clonotype originated in a woman in her thirties or forties with Graves' ophthalmopathy. The rearrangement links TRBV5-1 to TRBJ1-1; the D is unclear. Source material: blood. CDR3 sequence reads: CASSLEGEAFF. CDR3 DNA sequence: TGCGCCAGCAGCTTGGAAGGAGAAGCTTTCTTT.